This section outlines one TCR beta chain sequence together with its context. This entry belongs to a study of blood T cell repertoires in COVID-19. The overall study: Sources were T cells, B-cell-depleted T cells, or PBMCs; the material itself was cDNA or gDNA.

Under the authors' procedure: Counts of nucleated cells, estimated from reference gene primer amplification, were obtained. Using immunoSEQ multiplex PCR, the repertoire was profiled, and TCRdb retains in-frame clones only, with some absent. That table furnishes V, J and clone size, whereas the DNA furnished D and trimming. The sample consists of some 380,000 clones, 88% of them appearing once. V gave up 0 bases and J gave up 0 bases; unmatched junction bases: 9. The CDR3 covers 20 residues. Germline V gives CDR1 SGDLS, CDR2 YYNGEE. The chain is built from TRBV9 and TRBJ2-7; TRBD2 agrees at 16 bases. Material for sequencing was PBMCs or T cells enriched from blood (not recorded which). This receptor was obtained from a woman aged 40 to 55 with acute COVID-19. CDR3 sequence reads: CASSVAGTSGGVEPSYEQYF. CDR3 bases: TGTGCCAGCAGCGTAGCTGGGACTAGCGGGGGGGTTGAACCCTCCTACGAGCAGTACTTC.